The TCR beta chain under discussion was sequenced for a study of blood T cell repertoires in COVID-19. Participants spanned ages about 18 to 90 years and resided in over 20 US areas. In this sample, this clone turned up once. The germline V gene encodes CDR1 SGHNT and CDR2 YYREEE (reference sequence). This CDR3 comprises 16 residues. Trimming removed 4 bases from V and 6 bases from J, with 21 bases in between. Original analysis: For nucleated cells, counts were estimated from reference gene primer amplification. Clones were sequenced by immunoSEQ multiplex PCR, and TCRdb holds only the in-frame ones, with some missing. The D gene and trimming were derived from the DNA, and the V and J assignments and clone size from that table. The data contain roughly 430,000 clones, around 90% of them singletons.

Sequencing used PBMCs or T cells enriched from blood (not recorded which). This sequence joins TRBV5-4 and TRBJ2-3; tentative D call: TRBD1 (6 bases). This receptor was identified in a woman between 40 and 50 years old with acute COVID-19. The CDR3 DNA reads as TGTGCCAGCAGCAGCTACAAGCAGGGGTCTTCTGATACGCAGTATTTT. This translates into CASSSYKQGSSDTQYF. The variable domain in full, with the rest retrieved from reference TRBV5-4 and TRBJ2-3, is ETGVTQSPTHLIKTRGQQVTLRCSSQSGHNTVSWYQQALGQGPQFIFQYYREEENGRGNFPPRFSGLQFPNYSSELNVNALELDDSALYLCASSSYKQGSSDTQYFGPGTRLTVL.